One and the same sample provided the 23 T cell receptor beta chains below, sequenced in a study of spatial heterogeneity in lung cancer. TCRdb analysed the 5' RACE reads with MiXCR anew, one entry per CDR3 protein. The data show approximately 39,000 distinct CDR3 sequences, 5.8% seen once. Time point defined: sample taken at primary tumor resection. Whole RNA, which was extracted from tumor, nontumor lung tissue or frozen PBMC, was sequenced without any cell sorting. Material: PBMCs, obtained at surgery. The receptors shown here come from a male donor with early-stage non-small cell lung cancer.

Ten or more counts support this clonotype. V usage is TRBV10-2 and J usage is TRBJ2-5; 11 bases are a match to TRBD2. V dropped 6 bases and J dropped 2; count of bases not matched to a gene: 5. The germline gives CDR1 WSHSY, CDR2 SAAADI. CDR3 length: 15 amino acids. The chain's CDR3 is CASRLAGGGQETQYF. CDR3 nucleotide sequence: TGCGCCAGCAGATTAGCGGGAGGGGGTCAAGAGACCCAGTACTTC.

V usage is TRBV12-3 or TRBV12-4 and J usage is TRBJ2-7; a possible D gene is TRBD1 (5 bases). The V end was cut by 3 bases, the J end by 6 bases, with 18 bases between. This CDR3 region has 15 residues. CDR3 sequence: CASSFLFRVRGEQYF. The CDR3 DNA sequence: TGTGCCAGCAGTTTTTTGTTCAGGGTCCGCGGCGAGCAGTACTTC.

V gene TRBV6-2 or TRBV6-3 combines with J gene TRBJ2-3; a possible D gene is TRBD2 (5 bases). V lost 2 bases and J lost 8, with 14 bases in between. CDR3 size: 14 residues. CDR1 and CDR2 (germline): MNHEY, SVGEGT. The CDR3 protein is CASSYPPGILTQYF. CDR3 nucleotides: TGTGCCAGCAGTTACCCCCCGGGGATCCTTACGCAGTATTTT.

This clonotype was seen many times. This chain connects TRBV7-6 to TRBJ2-7; weak D call: TRBD2 (6 bases). The CDR3 totals 14 residues. Germline assignment: CDR1 SGHVS and CDR2 FNYEAQ. V was clipped by 4 bases and J by 4 bases, with 14 bases between them. Written as DNA, the CDR3 is TGTGCCAGCAGCTGGGGACTCCAAATGTACGAGCAGTACTTC. Translating it yields CASSWGLQMYEQYF.

This clonotype occurred a few times. The chain couples TRBV6-2 or TRBV6-3 to TRBJ1-2; TRBD1 might be the D (5 bases). The V end was cut by 6 bases, the J end by 4 bases, with 24 bases between. The germline V gene has CDR1 MNHEY and CDR2 SVGEGT. The CDR3 contains 17 residues. CDR3 region: CASRTETTLSPFYGYTF. CDR3 DNA sequence: TGTGCCAGCAGGACAGAGACTACCCTTTCCCCCTTCTATGGCTACACCTTC.

There are many counts of this clonotype. J is TRBJ2-1 and V is TRBV20-1; 8 positions match TRBD2. Germline CDR1 reads DFQATT; CDR2 reads SNEGSKA (reference sequence). The CDR3 spans 13 residues. With V trimmed by 5 bases and J by 10 bases, 10 bases remained unmatched. CDR3 region: CSASPGGGQEQFF. The CDR3 coding sequence is TGCAGTGCTTCCCCCGGCGGGGGGCAAGAGCAGTTCTTC.

The table lists this clonotype with many counts. The rearrangement links TRBV20-1 to TRBJ2-5; TRBD2 matches at 8 bases. The CDR3 contains 16 residues. J lost 5 bases, V lost 0 bases, and 11 bases had no gene match. Germline V CDR1 and CDR2: DFQATT, SNEGSKA (reference sequence). CDR3: CSARDPGGPAMETQYF. The CDR3 nucleotides read TGCAGTGCTAGAGACCCGGGGGGGCCCGCGATGGAGACCCAGTACTTC.

This clonotype was counted at least ten times. This chain links TRBV20-1 with TRBJ2-7, with 8 positions matching TRBD1. The CDR3 runs to 13 residues. J lost 4 bases, V lost 6 bases, and 8 bases had no gene match. From germline, CDR1 is DFQATT and CDR2 SNEGSKA (reference sequence). CDR3 in DNA: TGCAGTGCGTCTGGCAGGGGGCGTTACGAGCAGTACTTC. Residues: CSASGRGRYEQYF.

This rearrangement joins TRBV6-5 to TRBJ2-3; D not certain. The CDR3 spans 13 residues. The V gene's germline CDR1 is MNHEY and CDR2 SVGAGI. Trimming pared 6 bases from V and 2 bases from J, leaving 9 bases between. Here the CDR3 reads CASSPRATDTQYF. In DNA form, the CDR3 reads TGTGCCAGCAGCCCCCGGGCCACAGATACGCAGTATTTT.

Ten or more counts support this clonotype. The chain combines TRBV12-3 or TRBV12-4 with TRBJ2-7; 7 nucleotides line up with TRBD1. J was trimmed by 4 bases and V by 0 bases; bases with no gene match: 12. This CDR3 is built from 17 residues. The CDR3, as DNA: TGTGCCAGCAGTTTAGCCTCGGCCCAGGGACAGATTTACGAGCAGTACTTC. Protein: CASSLASAQGQIYEQYF.

This clonotype was counted at least ten times. The CDR3 nucleotides are TGTGCCAGCAGCCAAAGGGAGGGTGTCACTGAAGCTTTCTTT. It yields the protein CASSQREGVTEAFF. The chain is built from TRBV7-2 and TRBJ1-1; D is unclear. The germline CDR1 and CDR2 sequences are SGHTA and FQGNSA. Deletions cut 5 bases from V and 4 bases from J, with 14 bases between. The CDR3 is made up of 14 amino acids.

This clonotype occurred many times. This chain uses TRBV12-5 with TRBJ2-5, with 9 bases identical to TRBD1. Looked up from germline, CDR1 is LGHNT and CDR2 is FRNRAP. Trimming removed 3 bases from V and 2 bases from J; junction bases left unmatched: 4. CDR3 length: 15 amino acids. The CDR3 protein is CASGFGQGTQETQYF. The CDR3 bases are TGTGCTAGTGGTTTTGGACAGGGGACACAAGAGACCCAGTACTTC.

The V and J genes are TRBV6-2 or TRBV6-3 and TRBJ2-3; possibly TRBD1 or TRBD2 for D (6 bases each). Germline V gene sequence: CDR1 MNHEY, CDR2 SVGEGT. V lost 0 bases and J 0 bases, leaving 10 bases between the germline ends. This CDR3 has 16 residues. The CDR3 region is CASSYSWGASTDTQYF. The DNA for the CDR3 is TGTGCCAGCAGTTACTCGTGGGGGGCTAGCACAGATACGCAGTATTTT.

This clonotype was seen only a few times. The J gene is TRBJ2-1, the V gene TRBV18; D may match TRBD1 or TRBD2 (5 bases each). Germline loops: CDR1 KGHSH, CDR2 LQKENI. Trimming removed 5 bases at V and 10 bases at J, with 18 bases between. The CDR3 has 14 amino acids. This CDR3 is CASSIQEGMGEQFF. DNA of the CDR3: TGTGCCAGCTCAATCCAAGAGGGGATGGGGGAGCAGTTCTTC.

V is TRBV2 and J is TRBJ2-3, with 8 nucleotides matching TRBD2. CDR1 is SNHLY, CDR2 FYNNEI, per germline. Trimming at V came to 7 bases and at J to 3 bases, leaving 6 bases not matched to a gene. The CDR3 has 14 residues. The CDR3 loop is CASKAGARTDTQYF. The CDR3, as DNA: TGTGCCAGCAAAGCGGGGGCCAGGACAGATACGCAGTATTTT. Looking up the rest from reference TRBV2 and TRBJ2-3 gives the full variable domain: EPEVTQTPSHQVTQMGQEVILRCVPISNHLYFYWYRQILGQKVEFLVSFYNNEISEKSEIFDDQFSVERPDGSNFTLKIRSTKLEDSAMYFCASKAGARTDTQYFGPGTRLTVL.

The rearrangement uses TRBV11-3 and TRBJ2-1; weak D call: TRBD2 (5 bases). This CDR3 spans 16 amino acids. Germline V gene sequence: CDR1 SGHNT, CDR2 YENEEA. The V gene lost 5 bases and the J gene lost 5 bases, with 19 bases spanning the gap. The CDR3 protein is CASSAGGNVRDNEQFF. The CDR3 DNA reads TGTGCCAGCAGCGCGGGCGGAAACGTAAGGGACAATGAGCAGTTCTTC.

This clonotype was counted ten times or more. V usage is TRBV7-9 and J usage is TRBJ1-2; D uncertain. This CDR3 is built from 14 residues. Germline-derived CDR1 and CDR2 are SEHNR and FQNEAQ (reference sequence). With 5 bases removed from V and 2 bases from J, the gap between germline ends came to 12 bases. The CDR3 sequence: CASSLGTGNYGYTF. In DNA, the CDR3 is TGTGCCAGCAGCCTAGGTACGGGGAACTATGGCTACACCTTC.

A few counts support this clonotype. The chain has TRBV7-8 and TRBJ2-1, with 11 bases matching TRBD2. The CDR3 is 16 residues long. V dropped 0 bases and J dropped 9; count of bases not matched to a gene: 7. Germline V lookup: CDR1 SGHVS, CDR2 FQNEAQ. CDR3 sequence (DNA): TGTGCCAGCAGCTTAGCGAGTAGCGGGGGGGCGGTTGAGCAGTTCTTC. It is translated as CASSLASSGGAVEQFF.

At least ten counts were recorded for this clonotype. The chain combines TRBV11-2 with TRBJ1-2, with no clear D. Germline CDR1 and CDR2: SGHAT and FQNNGV. CDR3 length equals 12 residues. Trimming removed 5 bases from V and 4 bases from J, with 8 bases in between. In DNA, the CDR3 is TGTGCCAGCAGCCCCTCCACCTATGGCTACACCTTC. Encoded protein: CASSPSTYGYTF.

The rearrangement uses TRBV2 and TRBJ2-1; D gene ambiguous. Between the trimmed V and J ends, which lost 5 bases and 1 base, there was a span of 12 bases. The CDR3 extends over 15 amino acids. CDR1 is SNHLY, CDR2 FYNNEI, per germline. CDR3 nucleotides: TGTGCCAGCAGTTTCGACGCCATATCCTACAATGAGCAGTTCTTC. Translating it yields CASSFDAISYNEQFF.

This clonotype was seen ten or more times. The rearrangement joins TRBV28 to TRBJ2-4, with D possibly being TRBD1 or TRBD2 (5 bases each). This CDR3 is 13 amino acids long. V shed 2 bases and J shed 10 bases, with 12 bases lying between them. The V gene's germline CDR1 is MDHEN and CDR2 SYDVKM. CDR3 in amino acids: CASSLEGTKIQYF. The DNA for the CDR3 is TGTGCCAGCAGTTTAGAAGGGACGAAAATTCAGTACTTC.

This clonotype has a count of ten or more. This chain connects TRBV14 to TRBJ2-7; D possibly uses TRBD1 or TRBD2 (5 bases each). This CDR3 has 14 residues. Per the germline V gene, CDR1 is SGHDN and CDR2 is FVKESK. V lost 4 bases, J lost 5 bases, and 15 bases lay in between. Written as DNA, the CDR3 is TGTGCCAGCAGCCCCATGCCGGGGACCGACGAGCAGTACTTC. Protein: CASSPMPGTDEQYF.

This clonotype was picked up many times. The chain is built from TRBV20-1 and TRBJ2-3; the match to TRBD1 covers 9 bases. The CDR3 is 13 amino acids. Germline CDR1 is DFQATT and CDR2 is SNEGSKA (reference sequence). V was clipped by 3 bases and J by 12 bases; unmatched bases: 10. CDR3 sequence reads: CSARTPGQGIQYF. The CDR3 bases are TGCAGTGCTAGGACCCCGGGACAGGGTATACAGTATTTT.